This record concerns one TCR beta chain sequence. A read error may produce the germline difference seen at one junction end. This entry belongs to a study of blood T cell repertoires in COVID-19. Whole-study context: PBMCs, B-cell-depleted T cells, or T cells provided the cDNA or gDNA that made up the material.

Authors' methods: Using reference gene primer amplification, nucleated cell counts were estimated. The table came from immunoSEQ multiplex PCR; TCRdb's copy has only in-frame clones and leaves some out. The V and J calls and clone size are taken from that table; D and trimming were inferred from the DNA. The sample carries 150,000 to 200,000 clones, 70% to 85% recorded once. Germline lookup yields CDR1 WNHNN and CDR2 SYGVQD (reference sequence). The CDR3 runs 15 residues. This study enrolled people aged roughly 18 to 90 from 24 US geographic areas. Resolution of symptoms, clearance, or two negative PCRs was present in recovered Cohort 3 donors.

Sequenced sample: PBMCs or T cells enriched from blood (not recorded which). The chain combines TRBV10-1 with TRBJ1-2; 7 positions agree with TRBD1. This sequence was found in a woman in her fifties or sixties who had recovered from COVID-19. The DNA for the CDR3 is TGCGCCAGCAGAGAGTCCCGGGACAGAGGAAATGGCTACACCTTC. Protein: CASRESRDRGNGYTF.